The rows below give T cell receptor beta chains drawn from one sample of a study of shared clonotypes between healthy human individuals. Produced via immunoSEQ multiplex PCR; TCRdb's table is partial and in-frame only. The sample consists of more than 2 million clones, 95% of them appearing once. Material: naive CD4+ T cells sorted from blood. The receptors originated from a man younger than 35 in good health. CDR3s include the opening cysteine and the closing phenylalanine or tryptophan. Fields, in order: J gene, V gene, D gene, clone size, CDR3 DNA, CDR3 protein. A D gene is named only where the DNA matches it firmly. Clone size, where shown, is once, few, many, or a class for clones that have expanded.

J: TRBJ2-4
V: TRBV11-2
D: -
size: -
DNA: TGTGCCAGCAGCTTAAGATACTCGGAGAACATTCAGTACTTC
CDR3: CASSLRYSENIQYF

J: TRBJ2-2
V: TRBV19
D: -
size: -
DNA: TGTGCCAGTAGTACCCCCCGACAGGCGAACACCGGGGAGCTGTTTTTT
CDR3: CASSTPRQANTGELFF

J: TRBJ1-2
V: TRBV5-1
D: -
size: -
DNA: TGCGCCAGCAGCGCGGACAGTTTCTATGGCTACACCTTC
CDR3: CASSADSFYGYTF

J: TRBJ2-1
V: TRBV18
D: TRBD1
size: few
DNA: TGTGCCAGCTCACCCGGACCAGGGGGCTCCTACAATGAGCAGTTCTTC
CDR3: CASSPGPGGSYNEQFF

J: TRBJ2-2
V: TRBV7-2
D: -
size: -
DNA: TGTGCCAGCAGCCCGGGCGGGGAGCTGTTTTTT
CDR3: CASSPGGELFF

J: TRBJ2-5
V: TRBV19
D: -
size: -
DNA: TGTGCCAGTAGGAGGTCTCAGGGGCAGGAGACCCAGTACTTC
CDR3: CASRRSQGQETQYF

J: TRBJ1-6
V: TRBV6-1
D: TRBD1
size: -
DNA: TGTGCCAGCAGCGATAGACAGGGGTATTCACCCCTCCACTTT
CDR3: CASSDRQGYSPLHF

J: TRBJ2-7
V: TRBV4-1
D: TRBD2
size: -
DNA: TGCGCCAGCAGCCAAGATTCGGGACTAGCGGTTTTTTACGAGCAGTACTTC
CDR3: CASSQDSGLAVFYEQYF

J: TRBJ2-7
V: TRBV15
D: -
size: -
DNA: TGTGCCACCAGCAGAGGGGGGGACGGTACCTACGAGCAGTACTTC
CDR3: CATSRGGDGTYEQYF

J: TRBJ2-5
V: TRBV10-3
D: TRBD2
size: -
DNA: TGTGCCATCCGGGGGGTACAGCTTGAGACCCAGTACTTC
CDR3: CAIRGVQLETQYF

J: TRBJ2-1
V: TRBV5-1
D: -
size: once
DNA: TGCGCCAGCAGCTTGGAAAGTTCCCTTGGGGGTGAGCAGTTCTTC
CDR3: CASSLESSLGGEQFF

J: TRBJ2-1
V: TRBV5-1
D: TRBD1
size: -
DNA: TGCGCCAGCAGCTCGGGACAGGTGAACAATGAGCAGTTCTTC
CDR3: CASSSGQVNNEQFF

J: TRBJ1-1
V: TRBV4-2
D: -
size: many
DNA: TGTGCCAGCAGCCAAGAAGTTTTTCTGCCGGGTGAAGCTTTCTTT
CDR3: CASSQEVFLPGEAFF

J: TRBJ2-5
V: TRBV28
D: TRBD1
size: -
DNA: TGTGCCAGCACAACAGGGGGAGAGACCCAGTACTTC
CDR3: CASTTGGETQYF

J: TRBJ1-2
V: TRBV30
D: -
size: -
DNA: TGTGCCTGGACCCCAGCAGCTAACTATGGCTACACCTTC
CDR3: CAWTPAANYGYTF

J: TRBJ2-5
V: TRBV2
D: -
size: -
DNA: TGTGCCAGCAGTGGCAGTTCTCCACCCTGGGAGACCCAGTACTTC
CDR3: CASSGSSPPWETQYF